This TCR beta chain was sequenced for a study of graft-versus-host responses after intestinal transplantation (dated by TCRdb to the early 2020s). With respect to the entire study: The transplants that recipients got were multivisceral, liver-intestinal, or isolated intestinal. Anti-thymocyte globulin induction was given to all recipients, followed by maintenance tacrolimus and steroids for roughly 3 years. After intestinal transplantation, graft-versus-host and host-versus-graft alloreactive T cell clones in the graft, circulation and bone marrow were tracked using bulk TCR-beta CDR3 sequencing. Alloreactive clones were identified by sequencing pre-transplant mixed lymphocyte reaction products and comparing them with unstimulated pre-transplant donor and recipient T cells. A cohort of fewer than 25 intestinal transplant recipients, including one retransplant, was enrolled, and a few patients lacking pretransplant specimens were excluded. A peak of at least 4% donor T cells among recipient peripheral blood mononuclear cells was the definition used for donor T cell macrochimerism. Rather than being sequenced by the commercial service, samples from a few later patients were sequenced in-house on an Illumina MiSeq and processed with MiXCR.

General conclusions and limits of the study: The conclusions were limited by the relatively low number and heterogeneity of the intestinal transplant patients. High GvH to HvG T cell clonal ratios were observed in the allografts of patients with donor T cell macrochimerism. Early after transplant, peak levels of circulating GvH clones were found to be associated with declines in HvG clones. GvH clones were found in recipient bone marrow, and some of the GvH clones appeared earlier in ileal mucosa or blood, which is consistent with an intestinal mucosal origin.

Library generation was performed with the immunoSEQ multiplex PCR assay. For most patients, genomic DNA was isolated with the Qiagen DNeasy Blood and Tissue Kit and shipped frozen to Adaptive Biotechnologies for TCR sequencing. For most patients, high-throughput TCR-beta CDR3 sequencing of genomic DNA was performed by Adaptive Biotechnologies. The original pipeline was this. Adaptive's ImmunoSEQ software was the source of the TCR sequencing data for roughly 19 patients, while three other patients were processed with MiXCR and VDJtools. CD4 versus CD8 sorting errors were corrected by removing sequences found in both subsets at a frequency ratio below 5:1. CDR3 nucleotide sequences shared between donor and recipient were removed because their origin could not be assigned. Alloreactive clones required at least 2-fold expansion over unstimulated cells and minimum CFSE-low frequency of 0.002% (template counts) or 0.001% (read counts). Clones detected in sequenced pre-transplant spleen, lymph node, or MLR CFSE-low populations of the donor or recipient were defined as mappable. Cumulative frequency of alloreactive clones was calculated as a percentage of all sequences weighted by copy number. In TCRdb, the immuneACCESS table is reduced to in-frame sequences with V and J assigned. These tables do not hold every clone; where another copy was compared, an unresolved V gene accounts for under half, and the others remain unexplained. For V, J and clone size, that table is used; D and trimming come from the DNA. A total of over 80,000 clones appear in this sample, about nine tenths of them only once. Together, the top ten hold more than 0.15% of the sample.

Counted from cysteine to phenylalanine, this CDR3 has 13 amino acids. Only the CDR3 portion is preserved as DNA: 39 bases, with reading frame beginning at the first base. Via the germline V gene, CDR1 is SGHTA and CDR2 FQGTGA. A distance of 15 bases separates the germline ends of V and J, which lose 5 bases and 13 bases respectively. Reading the label with the study, this specimen's time point is: cells obtained before transplantation from donor or recipient. CD3+CD4+ and CD3+CD8+ populations were FACS-sorted from unstimulated pre-transplant donor and recipient cells taken from spleen or lymph nodes. Worth noting for this clone: Its antigen target is currently unknown. It has no much larger one-base neighbor in the sample; base qualities were not kept.

Source: unstimulated CD4+ T cells sorted from spleen or lymph node cells, taken before transplant. Recombination connected TRBV7-3 to TRBJ1-6; the D gene cannot be resolved reliably. The clonotype comes from a human donor who was the organ donor for an intestinal transplant. The CDR3 in this case is CASSPHAGGPLHF. The DNA sequence is TGTGCCAGCAGCCCTCACGCGGGCGGGCCCCTCCACTTT.